This passage covers 16 T cell receptor beta chains from one sample sequenced in a study of blood T cell repertoires in COVID-19. The assay was immunoSEQ multiplex PCR, and TCRdb's table has in-frame clones only and misses some. The table lists some 130,000 clones, almost 85% of them singletons, with about 13% in the top ten. Source material: peripheral blood. The source is a human donor in a cohort sampled during active COVID-19.

The chain employs TRBV3-1 (or the pseudogene TRBV3-2) and TRBJ2-7, with 9 positions matching TRBD2. CDR1 LGHDT and CDR2 YNNKEL come from the germline V gene (reference sequence). The CDR3 totals 16 residues. J lost 4 bases, V lost 4 bases, and 11 bases had no gene match. The CDR3 spells CASSPYRPSGAYEQYF. CDR3 coding DNA: TGTGCCAGCAGCCCCTATCGCCCTAGCGGGGCGTACGAGCAGTACTTC.

Details on this clone: One end of the junction varies from germline; a read error may be responsible. CDR3 DNA: TGTGCCAGCAGCGACCCCGGGACTACAAGGTTT. This translates into CASSDPGTTRF. V gene TRBV3-1 (or the pseudogene TRBV3-2) combines with J gene TRBJ2-3; 7 bases are shared with TRBD2. Germline-derived CDR1 and CDR2 are LGHDT and YNNKEL (reference sequence). The CDR3 runs to 11 residues.

V and J are TRBV9 and TRBJ2-2, with D possibly being TRBD1 (6 bases). V shed 0 bases and J shed 3 bases, with 15 bases lying between them. The germline CDR1 and CDR2 sequences are SGDLS and YYNGEE. The CDR3 has 17 residues. CDR3 DNA sequence: TGTGCCAGCAGCGTAGCCATGACAGGTGCGGACACCGGGGAGCTGTTTTTT. Encoded protein: CASSVAMTGADTGELFF.

This clone occurred once. The V and J genes are TRBV6-5 and TRBJ1-1, with a tentative D call TRBD1 (6 bases). V lost 6 bases and J lost 5, with 16 bases in between. CDR3 length: 14 amino acids. Germline V gene lookup returns CDR1 MNHEY and CDR2 SVGAGI. CDR3 sequence: CASRRPGVGTEAFF. Here the CDR3 DNA reads TGTGCCAGCAGAAGACCAGGGGTAGGAACTGAAGCTTTCTTT.

This clone has a single count. At one end the junction does not follow the germline gene, possibly because of a read error. The rearrangement uses TRBV4-1 and TRBJ1-5, with a weak D call TRBD1 (5 bases). The CDR3 loop spans 16 amino acids. Per germline, CDR1 MGHRA and CDR2 YSYEKL. The CDR3 region is CASSQGGGNSNQLQHF. The CDR3 coding sequence is TGCGCCAGCAGCCAAGGGGGGGGGAATAGCAATCAGCTCCAGCATTTT.

This chain connects TRBV10-3 to TRBJ1-1; 8 bases match TRBD1. The CDR3 is 15 amino acids. Germline V lookup: CDR1 ENHRY, CDR2 SYGVKD. The V and J ends lost 3 bases and 1 base, in that order; junction bases with no gene match: 4. CDR3 residues: CAISDNDRGNTEAFF. CDR3 nucleotides: TGTGCCATCAGTGATAACGACAGGGGGAACACTGAAGCTTTCTTT.

The chain has TRBV19 and TRBJ2-7; the match to TRBD2 covers 9 bases. The CDR3 is 13 amino acids. Germline trimming cut 7 bases from V and 2 bases from J; bases unmatched to any gene: 3. Germline CDR1 LNHDA, CDR2 SQIVND (reference sequence). The CDR3 DNA reads TGTGCCAGTATGGAGCGGGGGGCCTACGAGCAGTACTTC. Residues: CASMERGAYEQYF. The full variable domain, with the rest looked up from reference TRBV19 and TRBJ2-7, is DGGITQSPKYLFRKEGQNVTLSCEQNLNHDAMYWYRQDPGQGLRLIYYSQIVNDFQKGDIAEGYSVSREKKESFPLTVTSAQKNPTAFYLCASMERGAYEQYFGPGTRLTVT.

The chain links TRBV5-6 to TRBJ2-3; D might be TRBD2 (7 bases). V was pared by 7 bases and J by 0 bases, with 21 bases between. Germline CDR1 and CDR2: SGHDT and YYEEEE. CDR3 length: 17 residues. The CDR3 sequence: CASGGGPTEFSTDTQYF. The CDR3 DNA follows: TGTGCCAGCGGCGGGGGCCCGACAGAGTTTAGCACAGATACGCAGTATTTT.

This chain links TRBV25-1 with TRBJ2-5; 10 bases match TRBD2. Germline V gene sequence: CDR1 MGHDK, CDR2 SYGVNS. CDR3 size: 15 residues. V lost 4 bases, J lost 5 bases, and 7 bases stayed unmatched. In nucleotides, the CDR3 is TGTGCCAGCAGTGGGCTGACTAGCGGGCCCGAGACCCAGTACTTC. It codes for CASSGLTSGPETQYF.

The chain is built from TRBV19 and TRBJ1-1; TRBD1 agrees at 9 bases. CDR1 and CDR2 from the germline V gene are LNHDA and SQIVND (reference sequence). The CDR3 spans 14 residues. V lost 8 bases and J lost 6; bases outside the gene matches: 10. The CDR3 spells CASGRGQGYPEAFF. CDR3 nucleotides: TGTGCCAGTGGGAGGGGACAGGGTTATCCTGAAGCTTTCTTT.

This clone has just one count. V and J are TRBV4-1 and TRBJ2-7; TRBD2 agrees at 8 bases. This CDR3 spans 14 amino acids. In germline, CDR1 is MGHRA, CDR2 YSYEKL. V shed 5 bases and J 3 bases; nucleotides not matched to a gene: 6. The CDR3 DNA sequence: TGCGCCAGCAGCGCTAGCGGGCCCGACTACGAGCAGTACTTC. Translation gives CASSASGPDYEQYF.

This clone was counted a single time. This sequence joins TRBV7-9 and TRBJ2-5, with 8 bases lining up with TRBD2. The CDR3 covers 16 residues. The trim removed 5 bases at V and 3 bases at J, leaving 11 bases unmatched. Germline V gene lookup returns CDR1 SEHNR and CDR2 FQNEAQ (reference sequence). For the CDR3, the DNA is TGTGCCAGCAGCCACCCCCGGGGGCGGGGGGAAGAGACCCAGTACTTC. It encodes CASSHPRGRGEETQYF.

This chain joins TRBV3-1 (or the pseudogene TRBV3-2) and TRBJ2-7; 8 bases map to TRBD2. Unmatched junction bases numbered 7, after V lost 0 bases and J lost 0 bases. The CDR3 contains 17 residues. The germline V gene has CDR1 LGHDT and CDR2 YNNKEL (reference sequence). CDR3 sequence (DNA): TGTGCCAGCAGCCAAGATCGAGGGACTAGTCTCTCCTACGAGCAGTACTTC. Translation: CASSQDRGTSLSYEQYF.

The chain links TRBV29-1 to TRBJ2-3, with 7 bases that match TRBD2. CDR3 size: 15 residues. The germline CDR1 and CDR2 sequences are SQVTM and ANQGSEA. V lost 4 bases to trimming and J lost 2 bases; unmatched junction nucleotides: 9. In DNA, the CDR3 is TGCAGCGTTGGGCCGCGGGGGACCCTCACAGATACGCAGTATTTT. Residues: CSVGPRGTLTDTQYF.

The J gene is TRBJ2-3, the V gene TRBV3-1 (or the pseudogene TRBV3-2); 7 positions match TRBD1. The CDR3 extends over 15 amino acids. With 1 base clipped from V and 3 bases from J, the junction kept 4 bases outside the gene matches. CDR1 and CDR2 from the germline V gene are LGHDT and YNNKEL (reference sequence). The CDR3 coding sequence is TGTGCCAGCAGCCAAGGCCCGACAGGGACAGATACGCAGTATTTT. Translated: CASSQGPTGTDTQYF.

The chain links TRBV5-1 to TRBJ2-2; D perhaps matches TRBD1 (5 bases). Germline V gene sequence: CDR1 SGHRS, CDR2 YFSETQ. This CDR3 has 16 amino acids. V was pared by 4 bases and J by 6 bases, with 19 bases between. The CDR3 nucleotides read TGCGCCAGCAGCCAGTCAGTAGGGGCAAAGGCCGGGGAGCTGTTTTTT. Amino acid sequence: CASSQSVGAKAGELFF.